This T cell receptor beta chain is drawn from a study of blood T cells in healthy people across ages. This clonotype has only a few counts. A second about 7 to 11 cycle PCR used barcoded and J-beta primers. Via MiXCR, TCRdb re-called the 5' RACE reads, giving one row per CDR3 protein. Seen here are some 900,000 distinct CDR3 sequences, 48% observed once, and the top ten hold around 15%. This CDR3 is 14 amino acids long. Per germline, CDR1 MNHNS and CDR2 SASEGT. Trimming took off 0 bases at V and 3 bases at J, with 9 bases between the two ends. The sequence derives from a man younger than 45 in good health. The sample consisted of blood. This chain uses TRBV6-1 with TRBJ2-7; D is undetermined. CDR3 in amino acids: CASSEAPGLYEQYF. The CDR3 coding sequence is TGTGCCAGCAGTGAAGCGCCAGGCCTCTACGAGCAGTACTTC.